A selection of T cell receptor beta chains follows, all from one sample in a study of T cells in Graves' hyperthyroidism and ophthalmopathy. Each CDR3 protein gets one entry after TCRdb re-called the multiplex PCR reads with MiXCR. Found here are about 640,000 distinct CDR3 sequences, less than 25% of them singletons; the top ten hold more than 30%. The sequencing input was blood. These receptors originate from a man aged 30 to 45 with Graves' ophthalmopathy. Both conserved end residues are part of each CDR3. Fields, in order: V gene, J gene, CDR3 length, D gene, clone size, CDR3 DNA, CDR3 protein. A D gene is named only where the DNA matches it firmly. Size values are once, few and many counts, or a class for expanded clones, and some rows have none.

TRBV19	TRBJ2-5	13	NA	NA	TGTGCCAGTAGTGTCTGGATTCAAGAGACCCAGTACTTC	CASSVWIQETQYF
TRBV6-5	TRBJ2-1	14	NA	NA	TGTGCCAGCAGTTACCAGGGAGTTAACAATGAGCAGTTCTTC	CASSYQGVNNEQFF
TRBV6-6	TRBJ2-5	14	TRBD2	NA	TGTGCCAGCAGTTACTCGGGGGGGTGGGAGACCCAGTACTTC	CASSYSGGWETQYF
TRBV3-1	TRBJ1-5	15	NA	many	TGTGCCAGCAGCCAAGATCATTCTGGGAATCAGCCCCAGCATTTT	CASSQDHSGNQPQHF
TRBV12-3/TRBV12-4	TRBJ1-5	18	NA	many	TGTGCCAGCAGTTTCGACCCTGGGGACGGTTGGGGCAATCAGCCCCAGCATTTT	CASSFDPGDGWGNQPQHF
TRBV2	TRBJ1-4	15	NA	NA	TGTGCCAGCAGTCTGACCCGACAGGATAATGAAAAACTGTTTTTT	CASSLTRQDNEKLFF
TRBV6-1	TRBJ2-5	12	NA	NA	TGTGCCAGCACCCTAAATGGCGAGACCCAGTACTTC	CASTLNGETQYF
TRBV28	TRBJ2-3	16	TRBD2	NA	TGTGCCAGCAGTGACTCCGGGACTAGCGGGACAGATACGCAGTATTTT	CASSDSGTSGTDTQYF
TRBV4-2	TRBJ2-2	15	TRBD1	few	TGTGCCAGCAGCCACCGGGACAGTTGGCCCGGGGAGCTGTTTTTT	CASSHRDSWPGELFF
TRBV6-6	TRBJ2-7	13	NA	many	TGTGCCAGCAGTTACTCGGGAAGTGGCGAGCAGTACTTC	CASSYSGSGEQYF
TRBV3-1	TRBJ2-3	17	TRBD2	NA	TGTGCCAGCAGCTCAATAGGGACTAGCGGGACTTCAGATACGCAGTATTTT	CASSSIGTSGTSDTQYF
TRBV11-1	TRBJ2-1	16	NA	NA	TGTGCCAGCAGCTTAGGGTGGACGGGAGAAGGGAATGAGCAGTTCTTC	CASSLGWTGEGNEQFF
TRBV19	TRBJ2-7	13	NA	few	TGTGCCAGTAGTGGGACATCCTTATGGGAGCAGTACTTC	CASSGTSLWEQYF
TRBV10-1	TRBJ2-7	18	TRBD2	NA	TGCGCCAGCAGTGAGATCTGGCTAGCGGTTTCTAGCTCCTACGAGCAGTACTTC	CASSEIWLAVSSSYEQYF
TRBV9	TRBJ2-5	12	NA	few	TGTGCCAGCAGCCCCCTTGGGGGGACCCAGTACTTC	CASSPLGGTQYF
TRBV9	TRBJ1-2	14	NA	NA	TGTGCCAGCAGCGTAGCTCGGGGGCCCTATGGCTACACCTTC	CASSVARGPYGYTF
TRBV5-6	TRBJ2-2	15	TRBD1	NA	TGTGCCAGCAGCTTCCGGGACAGGAACACCGGGGAGCTATTTTTT	CASSFRDRNTGELFF
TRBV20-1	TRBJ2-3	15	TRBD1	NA	TGCAGTGCTAGGGGCGGGACAGGGAACACCGATACGCAGTATTTT	CSARGGTGNTDTQYF
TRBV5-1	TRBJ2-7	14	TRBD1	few	TGCGCCAGCAGCTCCGGGACAGGGTCTCTCGAGCAGTACTTC	CASSSGTGSLEQYF
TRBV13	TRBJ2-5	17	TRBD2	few	TGTGCCAGCAGCACCTCCGGGACTAGCGGCCTGGAGGAGACCCAGTACTTC	CASSTSGTSGLEETQYF
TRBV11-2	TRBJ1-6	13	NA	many	TGTGCCAGCAGCCCGGGCCCTGCTCCGCCCCTCCACTTT	CASSPGPAPPLHF
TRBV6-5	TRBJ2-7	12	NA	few	TGTGCCAGCAGTTATGAGGTAGGGGAGCAGTACTTC	CASSYEVGEQYF
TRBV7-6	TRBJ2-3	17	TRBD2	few	TGTGCCAGCAGCGGCATCCTAGCGGGAAAGATCACAGATACGCAGTATTTT	CASSGILAGKITDTQYF
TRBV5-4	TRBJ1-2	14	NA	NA	TGTGCCAGCAGCTCGACCGGGGTTCTTTATGGCTACACCTTC	CASSSTGVLYGYTF
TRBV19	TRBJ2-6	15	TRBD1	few	TGTGCCAGTAAGGGACAGAGCTCTGGGGCCAACGTCCTGACTTTC	CASKGQSSGANVLTF
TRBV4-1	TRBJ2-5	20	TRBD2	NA	TGCGCCAGCAGCCAAGTGCGGATCGGACTAGCGGGATACTTTGGAGAGACCCAGTACTTC	CASSQVRIGLAGYFGETQYF
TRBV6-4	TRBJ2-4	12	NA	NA	TGTGCCAGCAGTGAACGGCCAAACATTCAGTACTTC	CASSERPNIQYF
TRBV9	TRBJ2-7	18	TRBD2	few	TGTGCCAGCTCACCACCATTCGGGACTAGCGGGGGTCCCTACGAGCAGTACTTC	CASSPPFGTSGGPYEQYF
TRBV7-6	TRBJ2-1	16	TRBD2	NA	TGTGCCAGCAGCTTAACAACTAGCGCCGCTTACAATGAGCAGTTCTTC	CASSLTTSAAYNEQFF
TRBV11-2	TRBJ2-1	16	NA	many	TGTGCCAGCAGCATCGGGCTCCAAAAGTCCTACAATGAGCAGTTCTTC	CASSIGLQKSYNEQFF
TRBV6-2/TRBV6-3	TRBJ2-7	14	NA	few	TGTGCCAGCAGTTACCCGCGGGGCACCAGCGAGCAGTACTTC	CASSYPRGTSEQYF
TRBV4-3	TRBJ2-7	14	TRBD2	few	TGCGCCAGCAGCCCACTAGCGGGAGGTCGCGAGCAGTACTTC	CASSPLAGGREQYF
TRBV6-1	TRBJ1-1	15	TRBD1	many	TGTGCCAGTGGGACAGCCCTCCTTCTGAACACTGAAGCTTTCTTT	CASGTALLLNTEAFF
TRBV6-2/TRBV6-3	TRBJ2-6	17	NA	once	TGTGCCAGCAGTTACTCGACAGGTAGCTCTGGGGCCAACGTCCTGACTTTC	CASSYSTGSSGANVLTF
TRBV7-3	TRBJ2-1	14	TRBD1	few	TGTGCCAGCAGCCCGCGGGACAGGGTGCATGAGCAGTTCTTC	CASSPRDRVHEQFF
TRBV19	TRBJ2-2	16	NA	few	TGTGCCAGTACGGCGATACTGGGCACCAACACCGGGGAGCTGTTTTTT	CASTAILGTNTGELFF
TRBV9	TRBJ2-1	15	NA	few	TGTGCCAGCAGCGTAGCAAGGAGCTCCTACAATGAGCAGTTCTTC	CASSVARSSYNEQFF
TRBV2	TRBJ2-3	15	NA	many	TGTGCCAGCAGTGAGTGGGATTTGATGTCAGATACGCAGTATTTT	CASSEWDLMSDTQYF
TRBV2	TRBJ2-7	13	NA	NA	TGTGCCAGCAGTGATAGGGTATCCTACGAGCAGTACTTC	CASSDRVSYEQYF
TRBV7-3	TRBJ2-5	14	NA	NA	TGTGCCAGCAGCGCAGACCCGGCCGGGGAGACCCAGTACTTC	CASSADPAGETQYF
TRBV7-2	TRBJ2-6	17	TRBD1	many	TGTGCCAGCAGCGCCGGGACAGGGGGCAAAGGGGCCAACGTCCTGACTTTC	CASSAGTGGKGANVLTF
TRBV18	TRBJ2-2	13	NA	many	TGTGCCAGCTCCCAACTAAGCACCGGGGAGCTGTTTTTT	CASSQLSTGELFF
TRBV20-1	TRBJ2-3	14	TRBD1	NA	TGCAGTGCTAGAACACAGGGGGCGCGGGATACGCAGTATTTT	CSARTQGARDTQYF
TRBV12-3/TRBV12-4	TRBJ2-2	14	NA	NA	TGTGCCAGCAGCTGGGACTTTTCCCCCGGGGAGCTGTTTTTT	CASSWDFSPGELFF
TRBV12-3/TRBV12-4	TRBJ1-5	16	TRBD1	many	TGTGCCAGCAGAGGGTCCCAGGGGGCCCTCAATCAGCCCCAGCATTTT	CASRGSQGALNQPQHF
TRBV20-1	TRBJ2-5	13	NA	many	TGCAGTGCTAGGGGAGGCGGGGAACAGACCCAGTACTTC	CSARGGGEQTQYF
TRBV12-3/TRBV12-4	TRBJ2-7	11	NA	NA	TGTGCCAGCAGCCGCCTTTGGGAGCAGTACTTC	CASSRLWEQYF
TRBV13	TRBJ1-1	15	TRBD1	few	TGTGCCAGCAGCGCTCGGGGGCAGGGGGACACTGAAGCTTTCTTT	CASSARGQGDTEAFF
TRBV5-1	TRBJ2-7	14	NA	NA	TGCGCCAGCAGCTTTGCGTCCGTCAACTACGAGCAGTACTTC	CASSFASVNYEQYF
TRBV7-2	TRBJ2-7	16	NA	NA	TGTGCCAGCAGCTTAAGCATGAGGGGGAGCTCCTACGAGCAGTACTTC	CASSLSMRGSSYEQYF
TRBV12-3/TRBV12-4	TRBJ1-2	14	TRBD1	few	TGTGCCAGCAGTCGACAGGGAGGGCACTATGGCTACACCTTC	CASSRQGGHYGYTF
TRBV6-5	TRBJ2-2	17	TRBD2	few	TGTGCCAGCAGTTACTCGGAAGCGGGAGGATGGACCGGGGAGCTGTTTTTT	CASSYSEAGGWTGELFF
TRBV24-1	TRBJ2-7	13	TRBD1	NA	TGTGCCACCAGTGTTGGACAGGGATCCGAGCAGTACTTC	CATSVGQGSEQYF
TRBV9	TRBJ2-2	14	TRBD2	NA	TGTGCCAGCAGCACCGGGAGGAGCACCGGGGAGCTGTTTTTT	CASSTGRSTGELFF